This record concerns one TCR beta chain sequence. The antigen remains unidentified. Scientists made TCR beta cDNA using 5'RACE template switching with UMIs. After re-calling the 5' RACE reads, TCRdb lists one entry per CDR3 protein, DNA absent. Here the sample table reports over 120,000 distinct CDR3 sequences. The data derive from a study of T cells expressing NK-cell markers. As for the study in general: Sorted CD3+CD56+NKG2C+, CD3+CD56+NKG2C- and CD3+CD56-NKG2C+ T-cell subsets were beta-chain profiled. Overall study findings and caveats: Researchers report these clonotypes also headed the CD3+CD56-NKG2C+ fraction in four donors.

The germline V gene has CDR1 SNHLY and CDR2 FYNNEI. This CDR3 is 12 amino acids long. The chain is built from TRBV2 and TRBJ2-1; TCRdb outputs TRBD2, but without DNA this stays unchecked. The sequencing input was blood T cells: a sorted CD56 or NKG2C T cell subset, CD4+ or CD8+ T cells, or bulk PBMC T cells (not recorded which). This receptor was obtained from a man aged 18 to 29 in good health. CDR3: CASTALSNEQFF.